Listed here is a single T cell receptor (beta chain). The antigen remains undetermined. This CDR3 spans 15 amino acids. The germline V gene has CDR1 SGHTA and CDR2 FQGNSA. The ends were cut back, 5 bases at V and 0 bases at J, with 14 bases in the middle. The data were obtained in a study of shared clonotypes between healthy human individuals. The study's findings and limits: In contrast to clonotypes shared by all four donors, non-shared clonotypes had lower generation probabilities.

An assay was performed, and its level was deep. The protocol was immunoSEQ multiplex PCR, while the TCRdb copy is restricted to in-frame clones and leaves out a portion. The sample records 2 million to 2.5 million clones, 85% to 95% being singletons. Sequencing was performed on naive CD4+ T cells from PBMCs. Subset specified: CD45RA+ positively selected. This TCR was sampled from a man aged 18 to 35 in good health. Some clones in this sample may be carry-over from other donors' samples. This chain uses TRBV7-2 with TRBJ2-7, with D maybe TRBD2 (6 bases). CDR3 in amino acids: CASSPQAGSSYEQYF. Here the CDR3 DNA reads TGTGCCAGCAGCCCCCAGGCGGGAAGCTCCTACGAGCAGTACTTC.